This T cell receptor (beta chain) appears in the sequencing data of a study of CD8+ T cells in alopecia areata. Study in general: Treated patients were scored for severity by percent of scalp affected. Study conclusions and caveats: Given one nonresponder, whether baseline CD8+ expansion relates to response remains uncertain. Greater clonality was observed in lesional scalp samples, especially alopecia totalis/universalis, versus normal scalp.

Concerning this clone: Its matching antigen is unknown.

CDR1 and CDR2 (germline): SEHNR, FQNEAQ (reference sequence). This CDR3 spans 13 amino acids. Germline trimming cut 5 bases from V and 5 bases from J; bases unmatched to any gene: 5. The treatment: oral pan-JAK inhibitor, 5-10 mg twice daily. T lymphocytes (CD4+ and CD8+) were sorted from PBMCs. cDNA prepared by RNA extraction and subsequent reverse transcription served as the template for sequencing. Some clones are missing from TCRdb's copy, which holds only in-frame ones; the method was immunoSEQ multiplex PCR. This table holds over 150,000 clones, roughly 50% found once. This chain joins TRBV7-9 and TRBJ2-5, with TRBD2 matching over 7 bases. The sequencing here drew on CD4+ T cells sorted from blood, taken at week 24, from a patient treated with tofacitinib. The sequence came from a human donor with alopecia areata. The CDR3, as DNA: TGTGCCAGCAGCCCCGCCGGGAGGGAGACCCAGTACTTC. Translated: CASSPAGRETQYF. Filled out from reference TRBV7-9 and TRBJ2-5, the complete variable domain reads DTGVSQNPRHKITKRGQNVTFRCDPISEHNRLYWYRQTLGQGPEFLTYFQNEAQLEKSRLLSDRFSAERPKGSFSTLEIQRTEQGDSAMYLCASSPAGRETQYFGPGTRLLVL.